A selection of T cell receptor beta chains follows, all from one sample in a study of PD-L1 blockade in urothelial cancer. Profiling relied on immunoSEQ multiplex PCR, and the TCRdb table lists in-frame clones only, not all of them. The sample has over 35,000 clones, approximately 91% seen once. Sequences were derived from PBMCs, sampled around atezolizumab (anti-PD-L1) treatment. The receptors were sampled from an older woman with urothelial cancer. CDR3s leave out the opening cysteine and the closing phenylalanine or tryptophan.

CDR3 protein: ASSSREGPTDTQY
J gene: TRBJ2-3
CDR3 length: 13
V gene: TRBV7-2

CDR3 protein: ASRLGLAGRKQF
J gene: TRBJ2-1
CDR3 length: 12
V gene: TRBV7-2

CDR3 protein: ASSVALENYEQY
J gene: TRBJ2-7
CDR3 length: 12
V gene: TRBV9

CDR3 protein: ASSLVQGGEQF
J gene: TRBJ2-1
CDR3 length: 11
V gene: TRBV7-2

CDR3 protein: ASSGQQGGQPQH
J gene: TRBJ1-5
CDR3 length: 12
V gene: TRBV2

CDR3 protein: ASSPTGDRAYEQY
J gene: TRBJ2-7
CDR3 length: 13
V gene: TRBV5-6

CDR3 protein: ASSLAPTGGKETQY
J gene: TRBJ2-5
CDR3 length: 14
V gene: TRBV5-1

CDR3 protein: ASSGLGSWTGELF
J gene: TRBJ2-2
CDR3 length: 13
V gene: TRBV2

CDR3 protein: ASSSNLAGAPYEQY
J gene: TRBJ2-7
CDR3 length: 14
V gene: TRBV28

CDR3 protein: ASSGQGTSSYEQY
J gene: TRBJ2-7
CDR3 length: 13
V gene: TRBV7-6

CDR3 protein: ASSPGVAVSATQY
J gene: TRBJ2-3
CDR3 length: 13
V gene: TRBV5-1

CDR3 protein: ASRNEKLF
J gene: TRBJ1-4
CDR3 length: 8
V gene: TRBV4-2

CDR3 protein: ASSLRAGVYEQY
J gene: TRBJ2-7
CDR3 length: 12
V gene: TRBV5-5

CDR3 protein: ASSQGLAGVSIDEQF
J gene: TRBJ2-1
CDR3 length: 15
V gene: TRBV11-2

CDR3 protein: SGGGGTGPYEQY
J gene: TRBJ2-7
CDR3 length: 12
V gene: TRBV29-1

CDR3 protein: ASRQTLTAYDGYT
J gene: TRBJ1-2
CDR3 length: 13
V gene: TRBV5-1

CDR3 protein: ASSVEPAGLTNEQF
J gene: TRBJ2-1
CDR3 length: 14
V gene: TRBV9

CDR3 protein: ASSLLAGAGELF
J gene: TRBJ2-2
CDR3 length: 12
V gene: TRBV7-9

CDR3 protein: ASSEMTGTYEQY
J gene: TRBJ2-7
CDR3 length: 12
V gene: TRBV25-1

CDR3 protein: ASSTQVLQDRVNTGELF
J gene: TRBJ2-2
CDR3 length: 17
V gene: TRBV19

CDR3 protein: ASSLGASRGPKNIQY
J gene: TRBJ2-4
CDR3 length: 15
V gene: TRBV27

CDR3 protein: ASSLKGGWVDQPQH
J gene: TRBJ1-5
CDR3 length: 14
V gene: TRBV7-2

CDR3 protein: ASRTRQGQGYT
J gene: TRBJ1-2
CDR3 length: 11
V gene: TRBV28

CDR3 protein: ASSQDISGRFLSSYNEQF
J gene: TRBJ2-1
CDR3 length: 18
V gene: TRBV4-3

CDR3 protein: ASTLSGHPTDTQY
J gene: TRBJ2-3
CDR3 length: 13
V gene: TRBV7-3

CDR3 protein: ASKRDRWAGELF
J gene: TRBJ2-2
CDR3 length: 12
V gene: TRBV27

CDR3 protein: ASSLRPGTGNEKLF
J gene: TRBJ1-4
CDR3 length: 14
V gene: TRBV5-1

CDR3 protein: SVESSGKGGYT
J gene: TRBJ1-2
CDR3 length: 11
V gene: TRBV29-1

CDR3 protein: ASSASGSPGLAVTDTQY
J gene: TRBJ2-3
CDR3 length: 17
V gene: TRBV6-1

CDR3 protein: ASSTSYTGELF
J gene: TRBJ2-2
CDR3 length: 11
V gene: TRBV7-2

CDR3 protein: ASSYSSKGTGNTIY
J gene: TRBJ1-3
CDR3 length: 14
V gene: TRBV6-6

CDR3 protein: ASSSRLAGADEQY
J gene: TRBJ2-7
CDR3 length: 13
V gene: TRBV4-1

CDR3 protein: ASTSLAGVSEQY
J gene: TRBJ2-7
CDR3 length: 12
V gene: TRBV6-5

CDR3 protein: ASSIVGGQGSSGYT
J gene: TRBJ1-2
CDR3 length: 14
V gene: TRBV19

CDR3 protein: ASSEPLAGVNTGELF
J gene: TRBJ2-2
CDR3 length: 15
V gene: TRBV7-9

CDR3 protein: ASSVGGVENEQF
J gene: TRBJ2-1
CDR3 length: 12
V gene: TRBV9

CDR3 protein: ASSQVTGFYGYT
J gene: TRBJ1-2
CDR3 length: 12
V gene: TRBV4-1

CDR3 protein: ASSELARGDQPQH
J gene: TRBJ1-5
CDR3 length: 13
V gene: TRBV2

CDR3 protein: ASSGGTYGLFTQETQY
J gene: TRBJ2-5
CDR3 length: 16
V gene: TRBV11-2

CDR3 protein: ASSLSLAGSDTQY
J gene: TRBJ2-3
CDR3 length: 13
V gene: TRBV28

CDR3 protein: ASSYSITGANGYT
J gene: TRBJ1-2
CDR3 length: 13
V gene: TRBV6-5

CDR3 protein: ASNPGGFSYGYT
J gene: TRBJ1-2
CDR3 length: 12
V gene: TRBV7-2

CDR3 protein: ASSLGDRDYGYT
J gene: TRBJ1-2
CDR3 length: 12
V gene: TRBV5-4

CDR3 protein: ASSSRTSPTNEKLF
J gene: TRBJ1-4
CDR3 length: 14
V gene: TRBV27

CDR3 protein: ASSPQGYEQF
J gene: TRBJ2-1
CDR3 length: 10
V gene: TRBV19

CDR3 protein: ASSLWASGTEAF
J gene: TRBJ1-1
CDR3 length: 12
V gene: TRBV7-2

CDR3 protein: ASSQVGLADRSNEQF
J gene: TRBJ2-1
CDR3 length: 15
V gene: TRBV4-3

CDR3 protein: ASSELVTGTDTQY
J gene: TRBJ2-3
CDR3 length: 13
V gene: TRBV6-1

CDR3 protein: ASSFHLAAGFDGYT
J gene: TRBJ1-2
CDR3 length: 14
V gene: TRBV7-8

CDR3 protein: ASSSGTGAYEQY
J gene: TRBJ2-7
CDR3 length: 12
V gene: TRBV5-1

CDR3 protein: ASSLARDVGEKLF
J gene: TRBJ1-4
CDR3 length: 13
V gene: TRBV28

CDR3 protein: ASSLTGGARPYGYT
J gene: TRBJ1-2
CDR3 length: 14
V gene: TRBV7-3

CDR3 protein: ASSHSSSTDTQY
J gene: TRBJ2-3
CDR3 length: 12
V gene: TRBV7-9

CDR3 protein: ASSLGTGAYEQY
J gene: TRBJ2-7
CDR3 length: 12
V gene: TRBV7-8

CDR3 protein: ASSQDGLNNQPQH
J gene: TRBJ1-5
CDR3 length: 13
V gene: TRBV14

CDR3 protein: ASSHTSFGLSYNEQF
J gene: TRBJ2-1
CDR3 length: 15
V gene: TRBV5-8

CDR3 protein: ASSSQGFETEAF
J gene: TRBJ1-1
CDR3 length: 12
V gene: TRBV7-3

CDR3 protein: ASSLQGPNEKLF
J gene: TRBJ1-4
CDR3 length: 12
V gene: TRBV5-4

CDR3 protein: ASTPGDLLEKLF
J gene: TRBJ1-4
CDR3 length: 12
V gene: TRBV28

CDR3 protein: ASSLLGTLSGANVLT
J gene: TRBJ2-6
CDR3 length: 15
V gene: TRBV28